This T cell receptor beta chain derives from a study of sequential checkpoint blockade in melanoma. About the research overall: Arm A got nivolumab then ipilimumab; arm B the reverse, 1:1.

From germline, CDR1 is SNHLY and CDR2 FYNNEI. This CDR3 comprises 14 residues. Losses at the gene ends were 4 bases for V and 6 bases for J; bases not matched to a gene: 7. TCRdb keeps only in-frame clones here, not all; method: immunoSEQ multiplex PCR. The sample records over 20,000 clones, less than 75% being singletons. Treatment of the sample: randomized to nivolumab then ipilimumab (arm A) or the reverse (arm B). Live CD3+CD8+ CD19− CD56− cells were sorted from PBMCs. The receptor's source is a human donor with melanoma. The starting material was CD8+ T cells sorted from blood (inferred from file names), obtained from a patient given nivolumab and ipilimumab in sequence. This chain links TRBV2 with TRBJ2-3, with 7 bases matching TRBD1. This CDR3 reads CASSAGGAFDTQYF. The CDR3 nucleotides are TGTGCCAGCAGTGCAGGGGGTGCGTTTGATACGCAGTATTTT.